This entry lists 13 T cell receptor delta chains sequenced from one sample in a study of gamma-delta chains in newborns, infants, children (dated by TCRdb to about 2019). Data came from an Illumina MiSeq. For TCRdb, the public reads were processed anew by CATT, and duplicate DNA sequences were folded into one row. This sample has approximately 3,000 delta-chain clones in its table, and around 9.3% of those were observed once. Clones ranked in the top ten supply roughly 11% of the sample. The sequencing input was blood. All receptors derive from a child who was a newborn, infant or young child, either healthy, febrile or measles-vaccinated (not recorded which).

The chain is built from TRDV2 and TRDJ3; 9 bases match TRDD3. With 5 bases clipped from V and 4 bases from J, the junction kept 5 bases outside the gene matches. The CDR3 loop spans 16 amino acids. Germline V gene data show CDR1 as GEAIGNYY and CDR2 as EKD. CDR3 amino acids: CACGMLGDWDTRQMFF. CDR3 nucleotide sequence: TGTGCCTGTGGCATGCTGGGGGATTGGGACACCCGACAGATGTTTTTC.

About this clone: A read error may account for a junction end that differs from germline. V usage is TRDV2 and J usage is TRDJ3, with 9 bases lining up with TRDD3. The germline V gene encodes CDR1 GEAIGNYY and CDR2 EKD. There are 19 residues in the CDR3. CDR3 in amino acids: CARDAIAGIRSWDTRQMFF. The CDR3 DNA reads TGTGCCCGTGACGCAATCGCGGGGATACGCTCCTGGGACACCCGACAGATGTTTTTC.

This clone was seen a handful of times. TCRdb lists the protein of a much larger clone for this DNA, which differs at residue 5, so this is likely a read error; the protein given here is translated from the DNA itself. The V gene is TRDV2, the J gene TRDJ2, with a tentative D call TRDD3 (6 bases). With 3 bases removed from V and 4 bases from J, the gap between germline ends came to 8 bases. The CDR3 is made up of 13 amino acids. Germline values: CDR1 GEAIGNYY, CDR2 EKD. The CDR3 DNA reads TGTGCCTGTGACGCCTGGGGGACAGCACAACTCTTCTTT. Its protein product is CACDAWGTAQLFF.

In its sample, this clone ranks as medium-sized. Other nucleotide sequences in the sample specify the same CDR3. This rearrangement joins TRDV2 to TRDJ3; 8 nucleotides match TRDD3. Germline loops: CDR1 GEAIGNYY, CDR2 EKD. Trimming cost V 0 bases and J 1 base; bases outside gene matches: 13. The CDR3 contains 21 residues. In nucleotides, the CDR3 is TGTGCCTGTGACACCGTGGATGCAGGGGATACTGGTTCCTGGGACACCCGACAGATGTTTTTC. Translated, it gives CACDTVDAGDTGSWDTRQMFF.

This clone showed up just a few times. A clone one base away is much larger, so this may be a read error. This chain links TRDV2 with TRDJ3; D remains unclear. Germline loops: CDR1 GEAIGNYY, CDR2 EKD. The CDR3 extends over 18 amino acids. The DNA of the CDR3 is TGTGCCTGTGGCACCGTTGGGCTCCGCTCCTGGGACACCCGACAGATGTTTTTC. This gives the protein CACGTVGLRSWDTRQMFF.

The table lists this clone with a few counts. The V and J genes are TRDV3 and TRDJ3, with 11 bases aligning to TRDD3. Trimming took 4 bases from V and 3 from J; bases not matched to a gene: 2. In germline, CDR1 is TVYSNPD, CDR2 GDNSRS (reference sequence). The CDR3 is made up of 15 amino acids. CDR3 amino acids: CASTGGYWDTRQMFF. CDR3 sequence (DNA): TGTGCCTCAACTGGGGGATACTGGGACACCCGACAGATGTTTTTC. The variable domain in full, completed from reference TRDV3 and TRDJ3, reads CDKVTQSSPDQTVASGSEVVLLCTYDTVYSNPDLFWYRIRPDYSFQFVFYGDNSRSEGADFTQGRFSVKHILTQKAFHLVISPVRTEDSATYYCASTGGYWDTRQMFFGTGIKLFVEP.

In its sample, this clone is medium-sized (0.01 to 0.1%). The chain recombines TRAV29/DV5 with TRDJ1, with D possibly being TRDD3 (6 bases). The CDR3 consists of 17 residues. CDR1 NSMFDY and CDR2 ISSIKDK come from the germline V gene. Trimming took off 0 bases at V and 0 bases at J, with 18 bases between the two ends. Here the CDR3 reads CAASDVMGAPYTDKLIF. CDR3 coding DNA: TGTGCAGCAAGCGATGTGATGGGGGCCCCGTACACCGATAAACTCATCTTT.

This clone rates as medium-sized. The chain carries TRDV2 and TRDJ3; a possible D gene is TRDD3 (5 bases). The CDR3 is made up of 22 amino acids. Between the trimmed V and J ends, which lost 1 base and 0 bases, there was a span of 24 bases. Germline V CDR1 and CDR2: GEAIGNYY, EKD. Here the CDR3 reads CACDTPGEILSDSSWDTRQMFF. The DNA for the CDR3 is TGTGCCTGTGACACGCCCGGAGAGATACTCTCGGATAGCTCCTGGGACACCCGACAGATGTTTTTC.

J is TRDJ3 and V is TRDV2, with 7 bases aligning to TRDD3. No J gene is reported in TCRdb; it was inferred here by comparing the DNA with germline. The CDR3 contains 20 residues. The V gene's germline CDR1 is GEAIGNYY and CDR2 EKD. Losses at the gene ends were 0 bases for V and 2 bases for J; bases not matched to a gene: 12. CDR3 amino acids: CACDTGWGRSYPWDTRQMFF. As DNA, the CDR3 is TGTGCCTGTGACACCGGTTGGGGGAGAAGCTACCCCTGGGACACCCGACAGATGTTTTTC.

This clone was seen just once. Since a far larger clone is one base different, this is likely a read error. The V gene is uncalled and the J gene is TRDJ3; TRDD3 is taken as the D call from the table, unchecked against the DNA. The CDR3 contains 21 residues. Written as DNA, the CDR3 is TGTGCCTGTGCCACCGTACTGGGGGATACGCGCAGCTCCTGGGACACCCGACAGATGTTTTTC. This codes for CACATVLGDTRSSWDTRQMFF.

Comments on this clone: TCRdb attributes to this sequence the protein of a much larger clone, which differs from the DNA translation at residue 11; a read error is likely, and the protein displayed is translated from the DNA. The chain couples TRDV2 to TRDJ3; D not certain. This CDR3 contains 13 residues. Germline lookup yields CDR1 GEAIGNYY and CDR2 EKD. The CDR3 is CACDTWDTRQIFF. The CDR3 nucleotides are TGTGCCTGTGACACCTGGGACACCCGACAGATATTTTTC.

This clone was detected only a few times. The TCRdb record carries a much larger clone's protein, which differs from this DNA's translation at residue 3; a read error is the likely cause, and the protein listed here is the DNA translation. The rearrangement joins TRDV2 to TRDJ3, with 8 bases matching TRDD3. This CDR3 has 16 residues. Germline CDR1 reads GEAIGNYY; CDR2 reads EKD. CDR3 coding DNA: TGTGCCTATGACTCGGGGGATACCTGGGACACCCGACAGATGTTTTTC. Residues: CAYDSGDTWDTRQMFF.

Turning to this clone: This clone may be a read error of a much larger clone one base away. CDR3 in amino acids: CACDMAWSPTDKLIF. The CDR3 nucleotides read TGTGCCTGTGACATGGCATGGAGTCCAACCGATAAACTCATCTTT. The chain carries TRDV2 and TRDJ1; D is uncertain. Trimming pared 2 bases from V and 2 bases from J, leaving 14 bases between. The CDR3 loop spans 15 amino acids. In germline, CDR1 is GEAIGNYY, CDR2 EKD.